Detailed here is one T cell receptor beta chain. Its antigen remains unidentified. The CDR3 totals 16 residues. In germline, CDR1 is SGDLS, CDR2 YYNGEE. Trimming stripped 0 bases from V and 1 base from J, with 10 bases between. The record originates from a study of T-cell memory formation after mild COVID-19. Overall study results and limits: Among CD4+ contracting clones, most were CM and EM, and CD8+ ones EMRA. Contracting clones from day 15 to 85 showed balanced CD4/CD8; later expanders favored CD4+.

TCRalpha and TCRbeta libraries used 5'RACE with constant-segment primers and UMIs. TCRdb fed the 5' RACE reads into MiXCR, producing one record per CDR3 protein. Here the sample spans roughly 200,000 distinct CDR3 sequences, around 8.8% being singletons. V and J are TRBV9 and TRBJ2-2; D might be TRBD2 (5 bases). The source is a man between 18 and 35 years old who had mild COVID-19 (a few samples of this study predate the infection). Cell type and time point are not known. Sequenced input: PBMCs or a T cell subset sorted from them (not recorded which). CDR3 sequence (DNA): TGTGCCAGCAGCGTAGGAGCGGCCCAGAACACCGGGGAGCTGTTTTTT. It specifies CASSVGAAQNTGELFF.